The clone carrying this T cell receptor (beta chain) has at least ten counts. The data are from a study of human T cells and chemical hapten exposure. The wider study: Predominantly women, the patients had alopecia areata, totalis or universalis.

Time point denoted: pre-sensitization, week 0. Sample treatment: therapeutic diphenylcyclopropenone sensitization with weekly scalp DPC. The V gene's germline CDR1 is MNHEY and CDR2 SVGAGI. Trimming removed 0 bases from V and 9 bases from J; junction bases left unmatched: 9. There are 17 residues in the CDR3. Each CDR3 protein gets one entry after TCRdb re-called the RACE reads with MiXCR. The data show 50,000 to 65,000 distinct CDR3 sequences, with 6.5% to 8.5% seen just once and more than 1.5% held by the top ten. The receptor comes from a woman in her 30s with alopecia areata. Some clones in this sample may be carry-over from other donors' samples. This sequence joins TRBV6-5 and TRBJ2-1, with 12 bases lining up with TRBD2. Sequencing was performed on whole blood, taken in connection with sensitization to the hapten diphenylcyclopropenone (DPC). The CDR3 DNA follows: TGTGCCAGCAGTTACTCGGTTGCTAGCGGGGGGGCCTTTGAGCAGTTCTTC. Translated, it gives CASSYSVASGGAFEQFF.